This T cell receptor (beta chain) comes out of a study of shared clonotypes between healthy human individuals. Overall study context: Donors had three CD4 naive, three CD4 memory, two CD8 naive and one CD8 memory plate apiece.

TCRdb keeps only in-frame clones here, not all; method: immunoSEQ multiplex PCR. The profile shows fewer than 2.5 million clones, under 95% of them singletons. In regard to this clone: The antigen is not known.

The trim removed 6 bases at V and 6 bases at J, leaving 8 bases unmatched. This CDR3 contains 15 residues. Germline V gives CDR1 MDHEN, CDR2 SYDVKM. Study-level findings and limits: Between several donors, naive CD4 clonotypes were shared at a level of about 5%.

This TCR was sampled from a man younger than 35 in good health. Some clones in this sample may be carry-over from other donors' samples. The sequencing sample was made of naive CD4+ T cells from PBMCs. Subset indicated: CD45RA+ positively selected. This chain connects TRBV28 to TRBJ2-3; 11 bases align to TRBD2. CDR3 residues: CASSRSGRARDTQYF. The CDR3 DNA reads TGTGCCAGCAGCCGTAGCGGGAGGGCCCGGGATACGCAGTATTTT.